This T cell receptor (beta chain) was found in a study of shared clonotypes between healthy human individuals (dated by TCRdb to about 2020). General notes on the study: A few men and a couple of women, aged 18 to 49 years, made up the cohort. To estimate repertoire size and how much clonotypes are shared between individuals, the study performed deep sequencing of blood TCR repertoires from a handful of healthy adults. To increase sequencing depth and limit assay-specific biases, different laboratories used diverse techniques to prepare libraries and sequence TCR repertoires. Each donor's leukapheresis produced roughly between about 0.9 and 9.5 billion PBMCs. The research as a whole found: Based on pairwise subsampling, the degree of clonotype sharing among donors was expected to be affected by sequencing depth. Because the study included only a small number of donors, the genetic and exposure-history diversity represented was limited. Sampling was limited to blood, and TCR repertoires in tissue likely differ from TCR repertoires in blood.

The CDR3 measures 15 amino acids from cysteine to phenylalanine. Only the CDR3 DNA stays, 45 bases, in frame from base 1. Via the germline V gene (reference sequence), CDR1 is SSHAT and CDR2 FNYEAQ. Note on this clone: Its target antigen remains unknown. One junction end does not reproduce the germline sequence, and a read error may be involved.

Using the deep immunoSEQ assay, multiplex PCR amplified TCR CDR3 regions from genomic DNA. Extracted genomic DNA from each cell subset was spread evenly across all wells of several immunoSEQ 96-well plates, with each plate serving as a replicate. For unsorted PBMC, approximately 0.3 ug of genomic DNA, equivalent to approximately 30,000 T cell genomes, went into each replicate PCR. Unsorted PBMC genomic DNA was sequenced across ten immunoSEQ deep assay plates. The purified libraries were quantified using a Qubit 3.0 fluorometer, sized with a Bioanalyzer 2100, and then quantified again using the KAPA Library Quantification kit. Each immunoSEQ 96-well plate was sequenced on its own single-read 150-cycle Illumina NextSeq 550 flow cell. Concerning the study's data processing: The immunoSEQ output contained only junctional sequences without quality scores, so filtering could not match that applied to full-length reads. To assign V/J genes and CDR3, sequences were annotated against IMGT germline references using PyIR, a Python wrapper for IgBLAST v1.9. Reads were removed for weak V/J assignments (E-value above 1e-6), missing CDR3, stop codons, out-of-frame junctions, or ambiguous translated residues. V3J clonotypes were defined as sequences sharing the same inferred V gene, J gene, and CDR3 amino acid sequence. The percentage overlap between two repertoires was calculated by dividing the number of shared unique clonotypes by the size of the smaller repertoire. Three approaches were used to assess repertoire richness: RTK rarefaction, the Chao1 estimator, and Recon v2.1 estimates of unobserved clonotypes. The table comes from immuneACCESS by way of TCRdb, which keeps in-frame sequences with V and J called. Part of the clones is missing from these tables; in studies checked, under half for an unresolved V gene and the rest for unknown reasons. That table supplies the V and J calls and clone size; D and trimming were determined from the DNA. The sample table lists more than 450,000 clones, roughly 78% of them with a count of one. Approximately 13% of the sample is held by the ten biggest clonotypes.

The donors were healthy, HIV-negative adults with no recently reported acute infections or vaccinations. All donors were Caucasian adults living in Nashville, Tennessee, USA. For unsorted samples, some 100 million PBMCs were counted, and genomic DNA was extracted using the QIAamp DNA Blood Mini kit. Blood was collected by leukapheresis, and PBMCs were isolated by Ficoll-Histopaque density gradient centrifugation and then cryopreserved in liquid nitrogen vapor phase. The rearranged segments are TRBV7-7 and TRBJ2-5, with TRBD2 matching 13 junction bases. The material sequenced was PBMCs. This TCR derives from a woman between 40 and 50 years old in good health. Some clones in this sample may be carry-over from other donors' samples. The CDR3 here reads CASSRLAGGMETQYF. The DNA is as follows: TGTGCTAGCAGCAGACTAGCGGGAGGTATGGAGACCCAGTACTTC.